This TCR beta chain was recorded in a study of identical twins. TCRdb processed the 5' RACE reads anew with MiXCR; each CDR3 protein has one entry. The sample has around 230,000 distinct CDR3 sequences; under 8.5% are singletons. Study results and limitations: Models predicted less out-of-frame TCR alpha sharing in monozygotic twins than was found.

At least ten counts were recorded for this clonotype. Its antigen remains unknown. The CDR3 is 15 amino acids. With 4 bases removed from V and 1 base from J, the gap between germline ends came to 14 bases. Germline V gene data show CDR1 as SGDLS and CDR2 as YYNGEE. The sample was also reused in another study, on T cells expressing NK-cell markers. This second study notes: Among several donors, these clonotypes also ranked first in the CD3+CD56-NKG2C+ fraction.

The specimen sequenced was CD8+ T cells sorted from blood. The source is a woman aged 18-30 years in good health. The chain carries TRBV9 and TRBJ1-1; no definite D call. The CDR3 region is CASSQPQASNTEAFF. In DNA form, the CDR3 reads TGTGCCAGCAGCCAACCGCAGGCGTCGAACACTGAAGCTTTCTTT.